This TCR beta chain emerged from a study of T cell responses to AZD1222 COVID-19 vaccine (dated by TCRdb to the early 2020s). At the level of the whole study: AZD1222 recipients whose second dose came at about 4 weeks and those whose second dose came at about 12 weeks were combined into one group, since spike-specific TCR depth and breadth did not differ between the two schedules. TCR sequencing covered some 250 trial participants: some 210 given two doses of AZD1222 and approximately 26 given two doses of MenACWY control vaccine. Trial participants were enrolled by age into 18-55, 56-69 and 70-plus year subgroups, with roughly 150, 30 and 60 TCR-sequenced participants respectively. The research as a whole found: Vaccine-associated CD4 TCRs spanned the whole spike protein, with dominant responses in regions 160-218 and 743-854. Participants were mostly white British, with more females than males. The authors suggested clonal diversity may have been underestimated. Because no day 14 peak-response samples were available, the repertoires could be characterized only after the peak T cell response. Conclusions about previously exposed vaccinees were limited because only 5 or 6 AZD1222 recipients were SARS-CoV-2 seropositive at baseline. In the small 56-69-year group, the increase in depth fell short of significance, most likely because of low power. Epitopes outside the regions mutated in the B.1.351 and B.1.1.7 variants were reportedly recognized by nearly half of the unique spike-specific TCRs. After two AZD1222 doses, both the breadth and the depth of spike-specific TCRs were significantly higher than at day 0 and than in MenACWY recipients.

The CDR3 regions of human TCRbeta chains were analyzed by immunosequencing. As for how the authors treated the data: Repertoire TCRs were checked for matches against a reference library of SARS-CoV-2-specific TCRs that had been generated using the MIRA antigen-specificity platform. Breadth was defined as the fraction of unique TCRs that were SARS-CoV-2-associated, and depth was defined as the fraction of total T cells that were SARS-CoV-2-associated. Using the MIRA data, each spike-specific TCR was mapped to the spike region that the TCR reacts to and placed in a CD4 or CD8 class. Log10-transformed breadth and depth values were compared by one-way ANOVA with Sidak's multiple comparisons tests. Drawn from immuneACCESS, this table holds only the in-frame rearrangements with V and J called that TCRdb kept. Clones are partly lost; checked studies trace under half to an unresolved V gene and leave the rest unexplained. Clone size and V and J calls were adopted from that table, with D and trimming inferred from the DNA. This sample holds 100,000 or so clones; nearly 90% were observed only once. Around 2.7% of the sample lies in the top ten.

Of note for this clone: There is no known antigen for this receptor. Qualities for individual bases were not recorded, and no much larger clone is one base off.

The meaning of the sample's time point label: baseline before first vaccination. Vaccinee samples came from UK trials COV001 and COV002, including a single-blind randomized controlled phase 2/3 trial of AZD1222 (ChAdOx1 nCoV-19) in healthy adults. Trial participant PBMC samples were collected at day 0 and day 28 after the second dose for TCRbeta chain sequencing. Deletion took 3 bases off V and 0 bases off J, with a span of 5 bases between the germline ends. The CDR1 and CDR2 encoded by the germline V gene are SNHLY and FYNNEI. From cysteine to phenylalanine, the CDR3 is 14 amino acids long. This entry keeps only the CDR3 DNA: 42 bases, framed from base 1.

Sequenced here: peripheral blood, sampled on day 0 of AZD1222 vaccination. The clonotype was recovered from an adult in good health. The sequence joins TRBV2 to TRBJ1-4, with the D gene uncertain. CDR3 reads: CASSDDTTNEKLFF. The DNA reads as follows: TGTGCCAGCAGTGACGACACAACTAATGAAAAACTGTTTTTT.